The next 18 T cell receptor beta chains were all read from a single sample in a study of regulatory T cells in long-lasting Graves disease. The TCR beta library used iRepertoire HTBI primers with Arm-PCR amplification of CDR3. TCRdb ran MiXCR on the multiplex PCR reads and lists one entry per CDR3 protein. The table has around 400,000 distinct CDR3 sequences, about a quarter seen once; the top ten hold about a quarter. Stated time point: persistent/refractory GD, antithyroid drugs over 5 years with positive TRAb. Researchers made the TCR library from RNA that was extracted from PBMCs. The sample was peripheral blood mononuclear cells (PBMCs), taken when the disease was refractory, from a patient treated with antithyroid drugs. All receptors come from a female donor with Graves disease.

Ten or more counts support this clonotype. In DNA, the CDR3 is TGTGCCAGCAGCTTATTGGAACTGAACACTGAAGCTTTCTTT. Protein sequence: CASSLLELNTEAFF. The rearrangement links TRBV11-2 to TRBJ1-1; D is ambiguous. The V end was cut by 2 bases, the J end by 0 bases, with 7 bases between. The germline CDR1 and CDR2 sequences are SGHAT and FQNNGV. The CDR3 runs to 14 residues. Filled out from reference TRBV11-2 and TRBJ1-1, the complete variable domain reads EAGVAQSPRYKIIEKRQSVAFWCNPISGHATLYWYQQILGQGPKLLIQFQNNGVVDDSQLPKDRFSAERLKGVDSTLKIQPAKLEDSAVYLCASSLLELNTEAFFGQGTRLTVV.

This clonotype was detected ten times or more. The CDR3 DNA follows: TGTGCCAGCACCCGGAACACCGGGGAGCTGTTTTTT. Its protein product is CASTRNTGELFF. This chain uses TRBV19 with TRBJ2-2; D unclear. Germline V gene sequence: CDR1 LNHDA, CDR2 SQIVND (reference sequence). Trimming cost V 9 bases and J 1 base, with 6 bases left between them. This CDR3 is built from 12 residues.

CDR3 loop: CASSLGEGLAGEQYF. CDR3 nucleotides: TGCGCCAGCAGCTTGGGCGAAGGTCTAGCCGGGGAGCAGTACTTC. V usage is TRBV5-1 and J usage is TRBJ2-7; weak D call: TRBD2 (5 bases). Trimming stripped 0 bases from V and 7 bases from J, with 17 bases between. Per the germline V gene, CDR1 is SGHRS and CDR2 is YFSETQ. The CDR3 loop spans 15 amino acids.

This clonotype was counted at least ten times. The chain combines TRBV6-5 with TRBJ1-2; 7 bases agree with TRBD1. CDR1 is MNHEY, CDR2 SVGAGI, per germline. This CDR3 comprises 13 residues. With V trimmed by 3 bases and J by 7 bases, 5 bases remained unmatched. CDR3 nucleotide sequence: TGTGCCAGCAGTTATAAGGGGGCGCGTGGCTACACCTTC. It codes for CASSYKGARGYTF.

Only a few counts were recorded for this clonotype. This chain links TRBV20-1 with TRBJ2-4; D is perhaps TRBD1 (5 bases). Germline V gene sequence: CDR1 DFQATT, CDR2 SNEGSKA (reference sequence). CDR3 length equals 15 residues. With 0 bases removed from V and 10 bases from J, the gap between germline ends came to 19 bases. CDR3 DNA sequence: TGCAGTGCTAGAGATCTGCAGGGTGGCCAAAGGATTCAGTACTTC. It encodes CSARDLQGGQRIQYF.

This clonotype was seen a few times. CDR3 amino acids: CASSYRNRGGGNTGELFF. CDR3 in DNA: TGTGCCAGCAGTTACCGGAACAGGGGCGGAGGGAACACCGGGGAGCTGTTTTTT. This chain links TRBV6-1 with TRBJ2-2; 7 bases line up with TRBD1. After removal of 5 bases from V and 1 base from J, the junction contained 13 bases not matched to a gene. The CDR3 extends over 18 amino acids. Germline V gene lookup returns CDR1 MNHNS and CDR2 SASEGT.

The CDR3 is CASSLTAARVEQFF. CDR3 DNA sequence: TGCGCCAGCAGCTTAACCGCAGCACGGGTTGAGCAGTTCTTC. V gene TRBV5-1 combines with J gene TRBJ2-1; D unclear. The CDR3 sequence is 14 residues long. V lost 2 bases, J lost 9 bases, and 15 bases lay in between. Germline assignment: CDR1 SGHRS and CDR2 YFSETQ.

This clonotype was observed at least ten times. This chain links TRBV12-3 or TRBV12-4 with TRBJ2-7; 10 nucleotides agree with TRBD1. The V segment lost 3 bases and the J segment 4 bases; nucleotides outside the gene matches: 12. The CDR3 is made up of 17 amino acids. CDR3 nucleotides: TGTGCCAGCAGTTTTTTTGGTCTGGGACAGGGGAGATACGAGCAGTACTTC. Protein product: CASSFFGLGQGRYEQYF.

In its sample, this clonotype was seen many times. The chain uses TRBV7-8 and TRBJ2-7; TRBD2 aligns across 7 bases. Germline-derived CDR1 and CDR2 are SGHVS and FQNEAQ. CDR3 length: 15 residues. The V and J ends lost 2 bases and 4 bases, in that order; junction bases with no gene match: 8. This CDR3 is CASSLYGGGGYEQYF. CDR3 coding DNA: TGTGCCAGCAGCTTATACGGTGGGGGAGGGTACGAGCAGTACTTC. Based on the CDR3 plus reference TRBV7-8 and TRBJ2-7, the full variable domain is GAGVSQSPRYKVAKRGQDVALRCDPISGHVSLFWYQQALGQGPEFLTYFQNEAQLDKSGLPSDRFFAERPEGSVSTLKIQRTQQEDSAVYLCASSLYGGGGYEQYFGPGTRLTVT.

This clonotype has at least ten counts. The chain couples TRBV29-1 to TRBJ1-2, with 7 bases that match TRBD1. Germline assignment: CDR1 SQVTM and CDR2 ANQGSEA. Unmatched junction bases numbered 13, after V lost 4 bases and J lost 5 bases. CDR3 length: 15 residues. For the CDR3, the DNA is TGCAGCGTTGTGAGGGCAGGGGGTGGAGAGTATGGCTACACCTTC. It is translated as CSVVRAGGGEYGYTF. The complete variable domain, with remaining parts taken from reference TRBV29-1 and TRBJ1-2, reads SAVISQKPSRDICQRGTSLTIQCQVDSQVTMMFWYRQQPGQSLTLIATANQGSEATYESGFVIDKFPISRPNLTFSTLTVSNMSPEDSSIYLCSVVRAGGGEYGYTFGSGTRLTVV.

This clonotype was recorded a few times. This sequence joins TRBV5-8 and TRBJ1-1; D is ambiguous. CDR1 is SGHTS, CDR2 YDEGEE, per germline. V lost 4 bases and J 3 bases, leaving 19 bases between the germline ends. CDR3 size: 16 residues. CDR3 residues: CASSRKSLEVDTEAFF. The CDR3 DNA is TGTGCCAGCAGCAGAAAGTCCCTCGAGGTTGACACTGAAGCTTTCTTT.

The chain employs TRBV6-1 and TRBJ1-5; D is uncertain. This CDR3 spans 14 amino acids. Trimming removed 10 bases at V and 7 bases at J, with 20 bases between. CDR1 MNHNS and CDR2 SASEGT come from the germline V gene. The CDR3 DNA sequence: TGTGCCACCCGTACCATCAGTGGAAAACAGCCCCAGCATTTT. This sequence encodes CATRTISGKQPQHF.

In its sample, this clonotype was seen a few times. The V and J genes are TRBV7-2 and TRBJ2-7, with D perhaps matching TRBD2 (5 bases). The CDR3 length is 15 residues. Germline lookup yields CDR1 SGHTA and CDR2 FQGNSA. Deletions cut 4 bases from V and 5 bases from J, with 18 bases between. CDR3 bases: TGTGCCAGCAGCTCCGGCGGGCTAGGGTACCACGAGCAGTACTTC. Its translation: CASSSGGLGYHEQYF.

This chain links TRBV7-9 with TRBJ2-2, with TRBD1 identical over 11 bases. The CDR3 runs 17 residues. V dropped 5 bases and J dropped 6; count of bases not matched to a gene: 11. Germline V gene lookup returns CDR1 SEHNR and CDR2 FQNEAQ (reference sequence). The CDR3 reads CASSPPPGGQGAGELFF. DNA for the CDR3: TGTGCCAGCAGCCCTCCTCCCGGGGGACAGGGGGCCGGGGAGCTGTTTTTT.

The chain has TRBV20-1 and TRBJ1-6, with 7 bases matching TRBD1. The CDR3 runs to 11 residues. Per germline, CDR1 DFQATT and CDR2 SNEGSKA (reference sequence). Trimming at V came to 6 bases and at J to 16 bases, leaving 9 bases not matched to a gene. DNA for the CDR3: TGCAGTGCGAAGACAGGGTTGGATCTCCACTTT. Translation: CSAKTGLDLHF.

The CDR3 here is CATSRSRGLQETQYF. Written as DNA, the CDR3 is TGTGCCACCAGCAGATCCCGGGGGCTCCAAGAGACCCAGTACTTC. The chain has TRBV15 and TRBJ2-5; tentatively, D is TRBD1 or TRBD2 (6 bases each). CDR1 LNHNV and CDR2 YYDKDF come from the germline V gene (reference sequence). Between the trimmed V and J ends, which lost 2 bases and 1 base, there was a span of 11 bases. This CDR3 region has 15 residues.

V is TRBV4-1 and J is TRBJ2-7; D might be TRBD2 (6 bases). V gave up 4 bases and J gave up 0 bases, with 10 bases separating them. Germline-derived CDR1 and CDR2 are MGHRA and YSYEKL. CDR3 length: 14 residues. The DNA of the CDR3 is TGCGCCAGCAGCCTTGGGACTTTCTCCTACGAGCAGTACTTC. Translated, it gives CASSLGTFSYEQYF.

This clonotype has more than one count but fewer than ten. The chain couples TRBV7-9 to TRBJ2-4, with D possibly called TRBD1 or TRBD2 (7 bases each). The CDR3 spans 19 residues. V dropped 0 bases and J dropped 0 bases, with 18 bases sitting between them. CDR1 is SEHNR and CDR2 is FQNEAQ in the germline V gene (reference sequence). The CDR3 sequence is CASSLAPYRGLLAKNIQYF. The CDR3 DNA reads as TGTGCCAGCAGCTTAGCCCCGTACAGGGGACTACTAGCCAAAAACATTCAGTACTTC.